Reported below is one T cell receptor (beta chain). The PCR had 60 Vbeta and 13 Jbeta primers. Generated by immunoSEQ multiplex PCR, the TCRdb table keeps only in-frame clones and is missing some. The data show about 160,000 clones, over 70% seen once. Germline values: CDR1 SGHRS, CDR2 YFSETQ. The ends were cut back, 3 bases at V and 1 base at J, with 12 bases in the middle. This CDR3 spans 15 amino acids. This entry belongs to a study of cytomegalovirus exposure and HLA in healthy donors. This clonotype originated in a woman aged 18-29 years in good health and CMV-seronegative. J is TRBJ2-3 and V is TRBV5-1, with D tentatively TRBD2 (6 bases). The sample consisted of PBMCs. CDR3 coding DNA: TGCGCCAGCAGCTCGGTGGGGGGACGCACAGATACGCAGTATTTT. Protein product: CASSSVGGRTDTQYF.